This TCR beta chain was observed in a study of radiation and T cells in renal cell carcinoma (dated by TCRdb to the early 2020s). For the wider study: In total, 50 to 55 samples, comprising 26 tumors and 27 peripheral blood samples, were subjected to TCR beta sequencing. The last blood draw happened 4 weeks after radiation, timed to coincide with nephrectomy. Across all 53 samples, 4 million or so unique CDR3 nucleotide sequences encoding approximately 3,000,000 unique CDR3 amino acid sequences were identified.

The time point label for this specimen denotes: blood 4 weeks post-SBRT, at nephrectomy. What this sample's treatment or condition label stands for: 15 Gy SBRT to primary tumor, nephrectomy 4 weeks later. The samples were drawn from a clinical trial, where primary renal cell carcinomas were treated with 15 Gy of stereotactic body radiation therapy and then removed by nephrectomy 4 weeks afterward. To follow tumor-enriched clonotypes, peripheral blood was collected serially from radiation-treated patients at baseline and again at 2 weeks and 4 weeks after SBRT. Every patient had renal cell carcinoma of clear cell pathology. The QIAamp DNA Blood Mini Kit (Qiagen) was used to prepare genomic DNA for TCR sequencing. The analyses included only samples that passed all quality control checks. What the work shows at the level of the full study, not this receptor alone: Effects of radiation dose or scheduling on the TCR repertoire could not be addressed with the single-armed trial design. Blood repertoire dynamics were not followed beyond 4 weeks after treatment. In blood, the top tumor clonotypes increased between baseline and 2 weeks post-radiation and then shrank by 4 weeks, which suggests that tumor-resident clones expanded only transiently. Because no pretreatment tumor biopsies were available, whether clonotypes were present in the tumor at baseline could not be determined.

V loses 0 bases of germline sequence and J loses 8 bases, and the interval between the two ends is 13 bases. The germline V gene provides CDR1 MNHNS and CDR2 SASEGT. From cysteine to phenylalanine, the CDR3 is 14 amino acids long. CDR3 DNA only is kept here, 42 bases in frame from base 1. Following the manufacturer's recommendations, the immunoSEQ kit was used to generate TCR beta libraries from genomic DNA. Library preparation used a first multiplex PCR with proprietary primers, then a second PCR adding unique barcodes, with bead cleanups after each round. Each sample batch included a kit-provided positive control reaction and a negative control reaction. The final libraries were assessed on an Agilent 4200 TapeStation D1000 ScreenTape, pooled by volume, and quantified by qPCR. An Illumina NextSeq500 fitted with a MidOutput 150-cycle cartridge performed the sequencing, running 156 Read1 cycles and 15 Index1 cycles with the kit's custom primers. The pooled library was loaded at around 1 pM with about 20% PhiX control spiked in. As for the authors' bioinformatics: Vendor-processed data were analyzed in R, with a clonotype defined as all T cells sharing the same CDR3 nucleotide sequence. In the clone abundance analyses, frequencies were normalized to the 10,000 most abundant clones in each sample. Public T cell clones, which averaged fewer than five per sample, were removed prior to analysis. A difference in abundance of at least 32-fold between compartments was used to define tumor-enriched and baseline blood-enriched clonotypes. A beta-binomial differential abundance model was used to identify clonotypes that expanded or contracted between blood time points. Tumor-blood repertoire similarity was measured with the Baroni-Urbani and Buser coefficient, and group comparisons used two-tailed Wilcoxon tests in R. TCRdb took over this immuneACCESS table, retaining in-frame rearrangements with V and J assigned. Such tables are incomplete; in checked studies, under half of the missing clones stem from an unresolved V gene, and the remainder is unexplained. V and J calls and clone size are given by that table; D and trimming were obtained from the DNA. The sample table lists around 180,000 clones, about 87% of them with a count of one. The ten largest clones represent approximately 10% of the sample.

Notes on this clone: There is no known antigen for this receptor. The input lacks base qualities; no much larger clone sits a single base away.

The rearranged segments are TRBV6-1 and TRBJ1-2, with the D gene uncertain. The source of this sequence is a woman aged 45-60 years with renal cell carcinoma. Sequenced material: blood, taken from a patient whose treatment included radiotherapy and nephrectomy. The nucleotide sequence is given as TGTGCCAGCAGTGAAGCTAGAGGACGGCGCGGCTACACCTTC. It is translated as CASSEARGRRGYTF.